This T cell receptor (beta chain) was sequenced during a study of T-cell memory formation after mild COVID-19. Study outcomes and limitations: From day 15 to 85, contracting clones were balanced between CD4 and CD8, whereas later expanders leaned toward CD4+.

This clonotype has only a few counts. Its antigen is not identified. TCRdb called the 5' RACE reads again in MiXCR, with one record for every CDR3 protein. The repertoire holds around 530,000 distinct CDR3 sequences, with about 20% as singletons. This TCR derives from an adult woman who had mild COVID-19 (a few samples of this study predate the infection). Cell type and time point are not known. The source material was PBMCs or a T cell subset sorted from them (not recorded which).

As DNA, the CDR3 is TGTGCCAGCAGCCTCGGGAGTTTTGAGCAGTACTTC. It translates to CASSLGSFEQYF. The rearrangement joins TRBV7-9 to TRBJ2-7; perhaps TRBD2 as D (6 bases). The V gene lost 5 bases and the J gene lost 7 bases, with 12 bases spanning the gap. The CDR3 sequence is 12 residues long. Per germline, CDR1 SEHNR and CDR2 FQNEAQ (reference sequence).